The 30 T cell receptor beta chains below all came from one sample that was sequenced in a study of T-cell reconstitution after alpha-beta-depleted transplantation in children. For TCRbeta, the library was prepared with unique molecular identifiers. A single record per CDR3 protein comes from TCRdb applying MiXCR to the PCR reads. In the table there are 500,000 or so distinct CDR3 sequences, around a third of which are singletons. This specimen consisted of PBMCs from the stem cell graft donor, obtained from the stem cell graft. The receptor set was obtained from a human donor who donated a stem cell graft to a child with aplastic anemia.

The V and J genes are TRBV30 and TRBJ1-6; no reliable D call. Trimming took 0 bases from V and 6 from J, leaving 9 bases between them. The CDR3 consists of 14 residues. The germline V gene encodes CDR1 GTSNPN and CDR2 SVGIG (reference sequence). This chain's CDR3 is CAWSVRRLNSPLHF. The CDR3 nucleotides are TGTGCCTGGAGTGTACGACGGCTTAATTCACCCCTCCACTTT.

A single count supports this clonotype. V and J are TRBV6-1 and TRBJ1-5; 7 bases line up with TRBD1. This CDR3 is 15 amino acids long. Germline CDR1 reads MNHNS; CDR2 reads SASEGT. The ends lost 10 bases at V and 2 bases at J; junction bases unmatched: 11. CDR3 loop: CANSPRGRGNQPQHF. CDR3 coding DNA: TGTGCCAACAGCCCAAGGGGGCGCGGCAATCAGCCCCAGCATTTT.

The CDR3 DNA is TGTGCCATCAGTTTTGGACAGGGCTTCACAGATACGCAGTATTTT. Amino acid sequence: CAISFGQGFTDTQYF. The chain has TRBV10-3 and TRBJ2-3; 8 bases agree with TRBD1. The CDR3 runs 15 residues. V dropped 5 bases and J dropped 2; count of bases not matched to a gene: 6. In germline, CDR1 is ENHRY, CDR2 SYGVKD.

The genes are TRBV15 and TRBJ2-5; perhaps TRBD2 as D (6 bases). Germline V lookup: CDR1 LNHNV, CDR2 YYDKDF (reference sequence). V lost 1 base, J lost 5 bases, and 11 bases lay in between. There are 14 residues in the CDR3. The CDR3 loop is CATSRVYGGETQYF. CDR3 in DNA: TGTGCCACCAGCAGAGTGTACGGAGGGGAGACCCAGTACTTC. Full variable domain (remainder filled in from reference TRBV15 and TRBJ2-5): DAMVIQNPRYQVTQFGKPVTLSCSQTLNHNVMYWYQQKSSQAPKLLFHYYDKDFNNEADTPDNFQSRRPNTSFCFLDIRSPGLGDTAMYLCATSRVYGGETQYFGPGTRLLVL.

This sequence joins TRBV5-6 and TRBJ2-1, with 8 positions matching TRBD2. CDR3 length: 13 residues. V lost 4 bases, J lost 7 bases, and 4 bases stayed unmatched. CDR1 SGHDT and CDR2 YYEEEE come from the germline V gene. The CDR3: CASSGGLVNEQFF. The CDR3 nucleotides read TGTGCCAGCAGCGGGGGACTAGTGAATGAGCAGTTCTTC.

This chain joins TRBV11-3 and TRBJ1-3, with D perhaps matching TRBD1 (6 bases). V was shortened by 4 bases and J by 4 bases, with 14 bases between the two germline ends. Germline V lookup: CDR1 SGHNT, CDR2 YENEEA. The CDR3 loop spans 15 amino acids. The CDR3 region is CASSSRIGTGNTIYF. The CDR3 DNA sequence: TGTGCCAGCAGCTCTCGTATCGGGACAGGAAACACCATATATTTT.

This clonotype turned up a few times. This rearrangement joins TRBV5-6 to TRBJ2-1; D is possibly TRBD1 or TRBD2 (5 bases each). The CDR3 is 17 amino acids. V shed 4 bases and J shed 2 bases, with 19 bases lying between them. Germline V lookup: CDR1 SGHDT, CDR2 YYEEEE. In DNA form, the CDR3 reads TGTGCCAGCAGCCTCTATTCCCTGGGACGGACCTACAATGAGCAGTTCTTC. This sequence encodes CASSLYSLGRTYNEQFF.

The CDR3 protein is CASGTGTSGRAYQETQYF. DNA for the CDR3: TGCGCCAGCGGAACCGGGACTAGCGGGAGAGCCTACCAAGAGACCCAGTACTTC. The rearrangement uses TRBV5-1 and TRBJ2-5; 14 positions agree with TRBD2. The junction had 11 bases not matched to a gene; V was cut back by 7 bases and J by 0 bases. Germline values: CDR1 SGHRS, CDR2 YFSETQ. The CDR3 contains 18 residues.

The chain combines TRBV4-3 with TRBJ1-1, with TRBD1 identical over 7 bases. The CDR3 is 13 amino acids. The V segment lost 4 bases and the J segment 7 bases; nucleotides outside the gene matches: 6. CDR1 is LGHNA and CDR2 is YSLEER in the germline V gene. The chain's CDR3 is CASSRQGGFEAFF. CDR3 bases: TGCGCCAGCAGCCGACAGGGCGGTTTTGAAGCTTTCTTT.

This clonotype was observed a few times. This chain joins TRBV30 and TRBJ1-1; a possible D gene is TRBD1 (5 bases). The CDR3 has 13 residues. CDR1 GTSNPN and CDR2 SVGIG come from the germline V gene (reference sequence). V was clipped by 3 bases and J by 4 bases, with 12 bases between them. The CDR3 coding sequence is TGTGCCTGGAGCCGGGGGGGAGGCACTGAAGCTTTCTTT. Its protein product is CAWSRGGGTEAFF.

This clonotype has just a few counts. The chain combines TRBV10-3 with TRBJ2-1; possibly TRBD2 for D (8 bases). V shed 1 base and J shed 7 bases, with 17 bases lying between them. Per germline, CDR1 ENHRY and CDR2 SYGVKD. The CDR3 is 16 residues long. CDR3 sequence (DNA): TGTGCCATCAGTGAGTTGGGACAGCGGGGGTCGAATGAGCAGTTCTTC. It yields the protein CAISELGQRGSNEQFF.

The rearrangement uses TRBV5-6 and TRBJ2-3; D ambiguous. Trimming left V 5 bases short and J 0 bases short, with 13 bases between. CDR3 size: 15 residues. Germline CDR1 SGHDT, CDR2 YYEEEE. This CDR3 is CASSSGAASTDTQYF. DNA for the CDR3: TGTGCCAGCAGTTCCGGTGCGGCCAGCACAGATACGCAGTATTTT.

The chain links TRBV18 to TRBJ2-3; D gene uncertain. The ends were cut back, 6 bases at V and 6 bases at J, with 19 bases in the middle. The CDR3 loop spans 15 amino acids. Germline V gene data show CDR1 as KGHSH and CDR2 as LQKENI. The CDR3 here is CASSPMGSRSDTQYF. The CDR3 DNA sequence: TGTGCCAGCTCGCCGATGGGCAGCAGGTCGGATACGCAGTATTTT.

The J gene is TRBJ2-5, the V gene TRBV5-1, with 14 positions matching TRBD2. This CDR3 is 16 amino acids long. Germline lookup yields CDR1 SGHRS and CDR2 YFSETQ. The V and J ends lost 2 bases and 5 bases, in that order; junction bases with no gene match: 5. Written as DNA, the CDR3 is TGCGCCAGCAGCTTTGGGACTAGCGGGAGAAGGGAGACCCAGTACTTC. Translated, it gives CASSFGTSGRRETQYF.

Only a few counts were recorded for this clonotype. The chain joins TRBV6-5 to TRBJ2-1; the D gene is possibly TRBD1 (5 bases). The germline V and J ends were trimmed by 2 bases and 7 bases, with 9 bases remaining between them. This CDR3 contains 13 residues. The germline V gene has CDR1 MNHEY and CDR2 SVGAGI. CDR3 DNA sequence: TGTGCCAGCAGTTACGGAAGGGGAAATGAGCAGTTCTTC. The encoded protein is CASSYGRGNEQFF.

This clonotype has just a few counts. V usage is TRBV7-9 and J usage is TRBJ2-7, with D possibly being TRBD2 (6 bases). CDR3 length: 16 amino acids. Trimming removed 6 bases at V and 6 bases at J, with 24 bases between. CDR1 and CDR2 (germline): SEHNR, FQNEAQ (reference sequence). CDR3 residues: CASSIGPSLGGGEQYF. The CDR3, as DNA: TGTGCCAGCAGTATAGGCCCCAGCTTGGGGGGTGGCGAGCAGTACTTC. Full variable domain (rest looked up from reference TRBV7-9 and TRBJ2-7): DTGVSQNPRHKITKRGQNVTFRCDPISEHNRLYWYRQTLGQGPEFLTYFQNEAQLEKSRLLSDRFSAERPKGSFSTLEIQRTEQGDSAMYLCASSIGPSLGGGEQYFGPGTRLTVT.

The rearrangement joins TRBV19 to TRBJ1-1; 10 nucleotides agree with TRBD1. The CDR3 is made up of 13 amino acids. Unmatched junction bases numbered 4, after V lost 5 bases and J lost 7 bases. CDR1 LNHDA and CDR2 SQIVND come from the germline V gene (reference sequence). The CDR3 bases are TGTGCCAGTAGTCCCGGACAGGGGGGTGAAGCTTTCTTT. This sequence encodes CASSPGQGGEAFF.

The V and J genes are TRBV20-1 and TRBJ1-1, with D unclear. CDR1 and CDR2 from the germline V gene are DFQATT and SNEGSKA (reference sequence). V was clipped by 3 bases and J by 8 bases, with 13 bases between them. This CDR3 contains 12 residues. CDR3 in DNA: TGCAGTGCTAGGGGGATATCCGTAGAAGCTTTCTTT. Protein product: CSARGISVEAFF.

This clonotype appeared a few times. This rearrangement joins TRBV18 to TRBJ1-2, with 8 bases fitting TRBD1. V lost 3 bases, J lost 7 bases, and 7 bases stayed unmatched. CDR1 and CDR2 from the germline V gene are KGHSH and LQKENI. The CDR3 has 14 residues. The CDR3 region is CASSPTDRVFGYTF. Here the CDR3 DNA reads TGTGCCAGCTCACCGACGGACAGGGTTTTTGGCTACACCTTC.

The chain uses TRBV7-9 and TRBJ1-1; D ambiguous. Germline V gene sequence: CDR1 SEHNR, CDR2 FQNEAQ (reference sequence). V shed 3 bases and J shed 5 bases, with 7 bases lying between them. The CDR3 has 12 residues. The DNA for the CDR3 is TGTGCCAGCAGCTTCCTGGATACTGAAGCTTTCTTT. This gives the protein CASSFLDTEAFF.

This chain links TRBV6-2 or TRBV6-3 with TRBJ2-7, with unresolved D. From germline, CDR1 is MNHEY and CDR2 SVGEGT. The CDR3 sequence is 12 residues long. V was clipped by 6 bases and J by 2 bases, with 8 bases between them. The CDR3: CASRRSAYEQYF. Written as DNA, the CDR3 is TGTGCCAGCAGAAGATCCGCCTACGAGCAGTACTTC.

The V and J genes are TRBV19 and TRBJ2-5; D may be TRBD1 (6 bases). This CDR3 region has 13 residues. V shed 5 bases and J shed 5 bases, with 12 bases lying between them. Looked up from germline, CDR1 is LNHDA and CDR2 is SQIVND (reference sequence). In DNA, the CDR3 is TGTGCCAGTAGTGAAACAGGGTACGAGACCCAGTACTTC. Protein product: CASSETGYETQYF.

V usage is TRBV12-3 or TRBV12-4 and J usage is TRBJ2-1; 10 nucleotides match TRBD2. The CDR3 has 20 amino acids. The V gene end was trimmed by 1 base and the J gene end by 4 bases; junction bases not matched to a gene: 16. CDR3: CASSLEGGRASGSKYNEQFF. CDR3 in DNA: TGTGCCAGCAGTTTAGAGGGGGGTAGGGCTAGCGGGAGTAAGTACAATGAGCAGTTCTTC.

The chain is built from TRBV5-6 and TRBJ2-7; D is uncertain. This CDR3 comprises 12 residues. The V gene's germline CDR1 is SGHDT and CDR2 YYEEEE. Trimming left V 0 bases short and J 6 bases short, with 7 bases between. The CDR3 loop reads CASSLGSGEQYV. CDR3 DNA: TGTGCCAGCAGCTTGGGATCGGGCGAGCAGTACGTC.

The chain has TRBV6-2 or TRBV6-3 and TRBJ1-5; 8 bases agree with TRBD1. Germline values: CDR1 MNHEY, CDR2 SVGEGT. The CDR3 has 15 residues. Trimming took 6 bases from V and 3 from J; bases not matched to a gene: 7. DNA of the CDR3: TGTGCCAGCAGAACAGGGGGAAGAGACAATCAGCCCCAGCATTTT. Its protein is CASRTGGRDNQPQHF.

The rearrangement uses TRBV20-1 and TRBJ1-6; D gene ambiguous. This CDR3 is 13 amino acids long. The V end was cut by 3 bases, the J end by 10 bases, with 13 bases between. The germline V gene has CDR1 DFQATT and CDR2 SNEGSKA (reference sequence). The CDR3 is CSASPSVESPLHF. Written as DNA, the CDR3 is TGCAGTGCTAGCCCCAGCGTAGAATCACCCCTCCACTTT.

The gene calls are TRBV19 and TRBJ1-4, with D possibly TRBD1 on 6 matching bases. CDR1 is LNHDA and CDR2 is SQIVND in the germline V gene (reference sequence). The CDR3 consists of 14 residues. The V end lost 7 bases, the J end lost 5 bases, and 14 bases lay between the germline ends. CDR3 sequence: CASNDRGQNEKLFF. The CDR3 DNA sequence: TGTGCCAGTAATGACCGAGGACAGAATGAAAAACTGTTTTTT.

This CDR3 reads CASSEGTETQYF. CDR3 DNA: TGCGCCAGCAGTGAAGGGACGGAGACCCAGTACTTC. V usage is TRBV10-1 and J usage is TRBJ2-5; D tentatively fits TRBD1 or TRBD2 (5 bases each). V gave up 3 bases and J gave up 5 bases, with 7 bases separating them. Germline V lookup: CDR1 WNHNN, CDR2 SYGVQD (reference sequence). This CDR3 has 12 amino acids.

This clonotype was observed a few times. CDR3 protein: CASSPRGTSGTANTGELFF. DNA for the CDR3: TGCGCCAGCAGCCCCCGCGGGACTAGCGGGACTGCTAACACCGGGGAGCTGTTTTTT. The chain links TRBV5-1 to TRBJ2-2; 13 bases map to TRBD2. This CDR3 contains 19 residues. V gave up 4 bases and J gave up 2 bases; unmatched junction bases: 11. Germline-derived CDR1 and CDR2 are SGHRS and YFSETQ.

The genes are TRBV20-1 and TRBJ2-1, with D perhaps matching TRBD1 (6 bases). V lost 1 base to trimming and J lost 6 bases, with 10 bases between them. CDR3 length: 13 residues. The germline V gene encodes CDR1 DFQATT and CDR2 SNEGSKA (reference sequence). The CDR3 nucleotides are TGCAGTGCTAGAGGGGGGACAATCAATGAGCAGTTCTTC. This translates into CSARGGTINEQFF.